This T cell receptor (beta chain) was recorded in a study of blood T cell dynamics during melanoma immunotherapy. TCRdb's table, derived via immunoSEQ multiplex PCR, lists solely in-frame clones and lacks some. Altogether about 13,000 clones are present, about 92% being singletons, with the ten largest covering 0.18%. Time point described: pre-treatment baseline. The germline CDR1 and CDR2 sequences are SEHNR and FQNEAQ (reference sequence). The V and J ends lost 4 bases and 0 bases respectively, with 21 bases between them. The CDR3 is made up of 19 amino acids. This TCR derives from a human donor with melanoma. The V gene is TRBV7-9, the J gene TRBJ2-2; D might be TRBD2 (5 bases). Sequenced material: effector memory CD8+ T cells from blood, taken from a patient treated with checkpoint blockade. The CDR3 region is CASSSRRIGDLPNTGELFF. CDR3 in DNA: TGTGCCAGCAGCTCCCGGAGGATTGGCGACCTTCCGAACACCGGGGAGCTGTTTTTT.